This T cell receptor (beta chain) was found in a study of beta chain features in type 1 diabetes. V was shortened by 0 bases and J by 9 bases, with 9 bases between the two germline ends. Per the germline V gene, CDR1 is GTSNPN and CDR2 is SVGIG (reference sequence). There are 12 residues in the CDR3. The isolated RNA, all of it, was reverse transcribed, so expressed TCRB transcripts were what got sequenced. Produced via immunoSEQ multiplex PCR; TCRdb's table is partial and in-frame only. This table holds 550,000 to 850,000 clones, roughly 13% found once. Points from the study as a whole: Type 1 diabetes patients had TCRB CDR3s that were shorter (moderately but significantly so) in all four CD4+ subsets. The naive, central memory and Treg TCRB repertoires looked more alike in patients than they did in healthy donors.

This clone was counted only a few times. Its antigen is unidentified. The same CDR3 can be traced to other DNA sequences in this sample. This clonotype was obtained from a man aged 18 to 30 with type 1 diabetes. Sequenced: naive CD4+ T cells from blood. The chain couples TRBV30 to TRBJ2-1, with D unclear. The DNA of the CDR3 is TGTGCCTGGAGTGTCGGGCGAGGTGAGCAGTTCTTC. As protein: CAWSVGRGEQFF. The full variable domain, with the rest looked up from reference TRBV30 and TRBJ2-1, is SQTIHQWPATLVQPVGSPLSLECTVEGTSNPNLYWYRQAAGRGLQLLFYSVGIGQISSEVPQNLSASRPQDRQFILSSKKLLLSDSGFYLCAWSVGRGEQFFGPGTRLTVL.